The rows below give T cell receptor beta chains drawn from one sample of a study of blood T cell repertoires in COVID-19. The assay was immunoSEQ multiplex PCR, and TCRdb's table has in-frame clones only and misses some. This table holds about 150,000 clones, 87% found once. Sequenced sample: peripheral blood. The source of these receptors is a woman in her 50s with acute or convalescent COVID-19. Both conserved end residues are part of each CDR3. Each record gives: V gene, D gene, J gene, clone size, CDR3 protein, CDR3 DNA. D genes are given only for firm matches. Some rows mark clone size as missing; the rest say once, few, many or name a class of expanded clone.

TRBV24-1	TRBD1	TRBJ2-3	NA	CATSDPRDRGTDTQYF	TGTGCCACCAGTGACCCCCGGGACAGGGGGACAGATACGCAGTATTTT
TRBV2	NA	TRBJ2-7	NA	CASSWTATYEQYF	TGTGCCAGCAGTTGGACAGCCACCTACGAGCAGTACTTC
TRBV2	TRBD1	TRBJ2-3	NA	CASSEDRGKGEAQYF	TGTGCCAGCAGCGAGGACAGGGGCAAGGGGGAAGCGCAGTATTTT
TRBV6-1	NA	TRBJ2-5	NA	CASSEKEGGPSETQYF	TGTGCCAGCAGTGAGAAGGAGGGGGGGCCGTCGGAGACCCAGTACTTC
TRBV9	TRBD1	TRBJ1-4	NA	CASSVTGGAGEKLFF	TGTGCCAGCAGCGTCACAGGGGGCGCAGGGGAAAAACTGTTTTTT
TRBV30	TRBD1	TRBJ2-7	NA	CAWSGGTGISYEQYF	TGTGCCTGGAGTGGAGGGACAGGGATATCCTACGAGCAGTACTTC
TRBV27	NA	TRBJ2-6	NA	CASSLIRVSGANVLTF	TGTGCCAGCAGTTTAATCCGGGTCTCTGGGGCCAACGTCCTGACTTTC
TRBV7-9	NA	TRBJ1-1	NA	CASSFTGMNTEAFF	TGTGCCAGCAGCTTCACAGGGATGAACACTGAAGCTTTCTTT
TRBV10-3	TRBD2	TRBJ2-3	NA	CAISVTSGTAGTDTQYF	TGTGCCATCAGTGTAACTAGCGGGACCGCAGGCACAGATACGCAGTATTTT
TRBV6-4	TRBD1	TRBJ2-5	NA	CASRDPGQGGRETQYF	TGTGCCAGCAGAGACCCGGGACAGGGAGGGCGGGAGACCCAGTACTTC
TRBV7-8	TRBD2	TRBJ2-7	NA	CASSLSGGGAYEQYF	TGTGCCAGCAGCTTAAGCGGCGGGGGGGCCTACGAGCAGTACTTC
TRBV3-1/TRBV3-2	NA	TRBJ1-1	NA	CASSGRGVTPEAFF	TGTGCCAGCAGCGGGCGGGGGGTGACTCCTGAAGCTTTCTTT
TRBV9	NA	TRBJ1-1	NA	CASRSQGNTEAFF	TGTGCCAGCAGATCCCAGGGCAACACTGAAGCTTTCTTT
TRBV5-4	NA	TRBJ2-7	NA	CASSLGRAGTSYEQYF	TGTGCCAGCAGCTTGGGCCGAGCGGGGACATCCTACGAGCAGTACTTC
TRBV27	TRBD2	TRBJ2-1	NA	CASSLSSGVNEQFF	TGTGCCAGCAGTTTGTCTAGCGGGGTCAATGAGCAGTTCTTC
TRBV27	TRBD1	TRBJ1-2	NA	CASSRWDRANYGYTF	TGTGCCAGCAGTCGGTGGGACAGGGCTAACTATGGCTACACCTTC
TRBV15	NA	TRBJ1-2	NA	CATRGPAGWAGYTF	TGTGCCACCAGAGGCCCCGCAGGTTGGGCTGGCTACACCTTC
TRBV7-9	TRBD1	TRBJ1-2	NA	CASNPDRGDGYTF	TGTGCCAGCAACCCGGACAGGGGTGATGGCTACACCTTC
TRBV25-1	TRBD2	TRBJ2-7	NA	CASSEFGREAGTSYEQYF	TGTGCCAGCAGTGAATTCGGGAGGGAAGCTGGAACTTCCTACGAGCAGTACTTC
TRBV11-2	NA	TRBJ1-5	NA	CASSLGFREGNQPQHF	TGTGCCAGCAGCTTAGGATTCAGGGAGGGAAATCAGCCCCAGCATTTT
TRBV9	NA	TRBJ2-3	NA	CASNHPTGIATDTQYF	TGTGCCAGCAACCACCCTACAGGGATTGCGACAGATACGCAGTATTTT
TRBV20-1	TRBD2	TRBJ2-3	NA	CSASRTSGSTDTQYF	TGCAGTGCTAGTCGGACTAGCGGGAGCACAGATACGCAGTATTTT
TRBV5-4	NA	TRBJ2-7	NA	CASSLYVRTMPAYEQYF	TGTGCCAGCAGCTTGTACGTACGGACTATGCCCGCCTACGAGCAGTACTTC
TRBV19	NA	TRBJ1-1	NA	CASKTGGTEAFF	TGTGCCAGTAAGACAGGCGGCACTGAAGCTTTCTTT
TRBV18	NA	TRBJ2-5	NA	CASSPDSQETQYF	TGTGCCAGCTCACCAGACAGCCAAGAGACCCAGTACTTC
TRBV11-2	NA	TRBJ1-1	NA	CASSFGGVAAFF	TGTGCCAGCAGCTTCGGCGGGGTTGCGGCTTTCTTT
TRBV6-5	NA	TRBJ1-1	once	CASSYSTRIWDTEAFF	TGTGCCAGCAGTTACTCGACTAGGATTTGGGACACTGAAGCTTTCTTT
TRBV6-5	TRBD1	TRBJ1-5	few	CASSLKTGANQPQHF	TGTGCCAGCAGCTTAAAGACAGGGGCCAATCAGCCCCAGCATTTT
TRBV2	NA	TRBJ1-1	NA	CASSGGGWYTEAFF	TGTGCCAGCAGTGGGGGGGGGTGGTACACTGAAGCTTTCTTT